This T cell receptor (beta chain) was sequenced during a study of T cell repertoires in cytomegalovirus infection. Study context: Carrying CMV and the relevant HLA type showed in public TCR beta signatures.

In TCRdb, the reads were re-called with MiXCR into one record per CDR3 protein. The sample has over 100,000 distinct CDR3 sequences, around 10% seen once. This clonotype occurred many times. Antigen specificity is unknown. The CDR3 is 15 amino acids. After removal of 5 bases from V and 2 bases from J, the junction contained 5 bases not matched to a gene. Germline-derived CDR1 and CDR2 are MGHRA and YSYEKL. Study-wide results and caveats: HLA-C-restricted CMV clonotypes gave the most frequent clonotype in two of eight donors. Frequencies of public TCR beta families were cumulated, and this identified carriers of CMV plus the relevant HLA.

Sample: PBMCs, sequenced either directly or after in vitro stimulation (not recorded which). The clonotype comes from a human donor in good health (CMV status not recorded). Some clones in this sample may be carry-over from other donors' samples. The rearrangement joins TRBV4-1 to TRBJ2-3, with 9 nucleotides matching TRBD1. The CDR3 sequence: CASSFRDRDTDTQYF. In DNA, the CDR3 is TGCGCCAGCAGCTTCCGGGACAGGGACACAGATACGCAGTATTTT.